This is a list of T cell receptor beta chains from one sample in a study of response to subunit inactivated influenza vaccine. MiXCR, run by TCRdb on the RT-PCR reads, gives a single entry per CDR3 protein. The profile shows 550,000 to 650,000 distinct CDR3 sequences, about an eighth of them singletons. Sequenced here: PBMCs from blood, sampled on the day of vaccination. These TCRs come from a middle-aged man who received an inactivated influenza vaccine. CDR3s include the opening cysteine and the closing phenylalanine or tryptophan. The order of the fields is J gene, clone size, V gene, D gene, CDR3 length, CDR3 protein, CDR3 DNA. The D gene is left open where the match is weak. Size values are once, few and many counts, or a class for expanded clones, and some rows have none.

J: TRBJ2-2
size: -
V: TRBV7-9
D: -
length: 14
CDR3: CASSLEGFAGELFF
DNA: TGTGCCAGCAGCTTAGAAGGGTTCGCCGGGGAGCTGTTTTTT

J: TRBJ2-3
size: few
V: TRBV24-1
D: -
length: 15
CDR3: CATSGGQTLTDTQYF
DNA: TGTGCCACCAGCGGGGGACAGACCCTCACAGATACGCAGTATTTT

J: TRBJ2-1
size: many
V: TRBV7-9
D: TRBD2
length: 17
CDR3: CASSTGVGLAALNEQFF
DNA: TGTGCCAGCAGCACCGGAGTGGGTCTAGCGGCCCTCAATGAGCAGTTCTTC

J: TRBJ2-1
size: few
V: TRBV20-1
D: -
length: 14
CDR3: CSARDIGAHNEQFF
DNA: TGCAGTGCTAGAGATATCGGGGCCCACAATGAGCAGTTCTTC

J: TRBJ2-5
size: few
V: TRBV12-3/TRBV12-4
D: -
length: 16
CDR3: CASSFVGGGVGETQYF
DNA: TGTGCCAGCAGTTTCGTTGGAGGGGGAGTTGGAGAGACCCAGTACTTC

J: TRBJ2-5
size: -
V: TRBV5-4
D: TRBD2
length: 13
CDR3: CASSSWGGETQYF
DNA: TGTGCCAGCAGCTCCTGGGGGGGTGAGACCCAGTACTTC

J: TRBJ1-6
size: many
V: TRBV27
D: -
length: 13
CDR3: CASTSSYNSPLHF
DNA: TGTGCCAGCACGAGCTCCTATAATTCACCCCTCCACTTT

J: TRBJ2-7
size: -
V: TRBV20-1
D: TRBD2
length: 14
CDR3: CSASGTSETGEQYF
DNA: TGCAGTGCTAGCGGGACTAGTGAGACAGGCGAGCAGTACTTC

J: TRBJ2-3
size: -
V: TRBV12-3/TRBV12-4
D: TRBD1
length: 15
CDR3: CASRGTVTSTDTQYF
DNA: TGTGCCAGCAGGGGGACAGTTACTAGCACAGATACGCAGTATTTT

J: TRBJ1-3
size: -
V: TRBV28
D: -
length: 15
CDR3: CASSSQRGGMNTIYF
DNA: TGTGCCAGCAGTTCGCAAAGGGGGGGTATGAACACCATATATTTT

J: TRBJ2-1
size: few
V: TRBV29-1
D: -
length: 14
CDR3: CSVDLEPSYNEQFF
DNA: TGCAGCGTTGACCTCGAACCCTCCTACAATGAGCAGTTCTTC

J: TRBJ1-1
size: few
V: TRBV3-1
D: -
length: 17
CDR3: CASSQDLEQGRNTEAFF
DNA: TGTGCCAGCAGCCAAGATTTGGAACAGGGACGAAACACTGAAGCTTTCTTT

J: TRBJ2-1
size: many
V: TRBV5-5
D: TRBD2
length: 15
CDR3: CASTRLAGSYNEQFF
DNA: TGTGCCAGCACCAGACTAGCGGGCTCCTACAATGAGCAGTTCTTC

J: TRBJ2-1
size: -
V: TRBV28
D: -
length: 16
CDR3: CASSTLGRGSYNEQFF
DNA: TGTGCCAGCAGTACCCTGGGCAGGGGTTCCTACAATGAGCAGTTCTTC

J: TRBJ2-1
size: few
V: TRBV12-5
D: TRBD2
length: 16
CDR3: CASAPAASGPYNEQFF
DNA: TGTGCTAGTGCCCCGGCCGCTAGCGGGCCCTACAATGAGCAGTTCTTC

J: TRBJ2-7
size: few
V: TRBV18
D: -
length: 14
CDR3: CASSPQDGSYEQYF
DNA: TGTGCCAGCTCACCACAGGACGGGAGCTACGAGCAGTACTTC

J: TRBJ2-7
size: few
V: TRBV4-1
D: -
length: 14
CDR3: CASAPGPENYEQYF
DNA: TGCGCCAGCGCCCCCGGGCCAGAAAACTACGAGCAGTACTTC

J: TRBJ2-1
size: many
V: TRBV5-5
D: -
length: 12
CDR3: CASSIHLGEQFF
DNA: TGTGCCAGCAGCATTCATCTAGGTGAGCAGTTCTTC

J: TRBJ2-2
size: -
V: TRBV5-1
D: TRBD2
length: 15
CDR3: CASSSTSGPTGELFF
DNA: TGCGCCAGCAGCTCCACTAGCGGACCTACCGGGGAGCTGTTTTTT

J: TRBJ2-7
size: few
V: TRBV20-1
D: -
length: 13
CDR3: CSARDRPDYEQYF
DNA: TGCAGTGCTAGAGATCGGCCCGACTACGAGCAGTACTTC

J: TRBJ2-5
size: many
V: TRBV5-1
D: -
length: 15
CDR3: CASSLEPDPTETQYF
DNA: TGCGCCAGCAGCTTGGAGCCAGACCCCACAGAGACCCAGTACTTC

J: TRBJ2-1
size: few
V: TRBV18
D: TRBD1
length: 13
CDR3: CASSNGRGNEQFF
DNA: TGTGCCAGCTCAAACGGCAGGGGGAATGAGCAGTTCTTC

J: TRBJ1-4
size: -
V: TRBV27
D: -
length: 15
CDR3: CASSLTYSGSEKLFF
DNA: TGTGCCAGCAGTCTCACATATTCGGGGAGTGAAAAACTGTTTTTT

J: TRBJ1-5
size: many
V: TRBV29-1
D: -
length: 14
CDR3: CSVSVGRSNQPQHF
DNA: TGCAGCGTTTCGGTGGGGAGAAGCAATCAGCCCCAGCATTTT

J: TRBJ2-7
size: many
V: TRBV11-2
D: -
length: 18
CDR3: CASSLGGSQMRAPQKQYF
DNA: TGTGCCAGCAGCTTAGGGGGCTCCCAGATGAGGGCCCCTCAGAAACAGTACTTC

J: TRBJ1-4
size: few
V: TRBV20-1
D: TRBD1
length: 13
CDR3: CSAPGQGNEKLFF
DNA: TGCAGTGCGCCGGGACAGGGGAATGAAAAACTGTTTTTT

J: TRBJ2-1
size: -
V: TRBV4-2
D: TRBD2
length: 15
CDR3: CASSQERTSGSTRFF
DNA: TGTGCCAGCAGCCAGGAAAGGACTAGCGGGAGTACACGGTTCTTC

J: TRBJ2-1
size: many
V: TRBV20-1
D: TRBD2
length: 18
CDR3: CSASGTSGSWVSYNEQFF
DNA: TGCAGTGCTAGCGGGACTAGCGGGAGTTGGGTCTCCTACAATGAGCAGTTCTTC

J: TRBJ1-6
size: many
V: TRBV29-1
D: -
length: 12
CDR3: CSVGDYNSPLHF
DNA: TGCAGCGTTGGGGACTATAATTCACCCCTCCACTTT

J: TRBJ2-7
size: -
V: TRBV4-3
D: TRBD2
length: 15
CDR3: CASSQSPSTSGEQYF
DNA: TGCGCCAGCAGCCAGTCTCCCTCGACTAGCGGGGAGCAGTACTTC

J: TRBJ1-6
size: few
V: TRBV4-2
D: -
length: 17
CDR3: CASSQDTPRGQGSPLHF
DNA: TGTGCCAGCAGCCAAGATACCCCCCGGGGCCAGGGTTCACCCCTCCACTTT

J: TRBJ1-1
size: many
V: TRBV7-2
D: TRBD1
length: 14
CDR3: CASIRGQGSSEAFF
DNA: TGTGCCAGCATCCGAGGACAGGGATCTTCTGAAGCTTTCTTT

J: TRBJ2-7
size: -
V: TRBV20-1
D: TRBD1
length: 12
CDR3: CSGKQGGHEQYF
DNA: TGCAGTGGGAAACAGGGGGGCCACGAGCAGTACTTC

J: TRBJ2-3
size: -
V: TRBV2
D: -
length: 14
CDR3: CASSAISSTDTQYF
DNA: TGTGCCAGCAGTGCTATTTCTAGCACAGATACGCAGTATTTT

J: TRBJ1-4
size: many
V: TRBV10-3
D: TRBD1
length: 12
CDR3: CATRQGGEKLFF
DNA: TGTGCCACCAGACAGGGAGGGGAAAAACTGTTTTTT

J: TRBJ2-5
size: few
V: TRBV29-1
D: -
length: 13
CDR3: CSAGSRALETQYF
DNA: TGCAGCGCTGGATCCAGGGCCTTGGAGACCCAGTACTTC

J: TRBJ1-2
size: few
V: TRBV14
D: TRBD1
length: 18
CDR3: CASSRNRGLGWDLYGYTF
DNA: TGTGCCAGCAGCCGCAACAGGGGACTAGGATGGGACCTCTACGGCTACACCTTC

J: TRBJ2-1
size: -
V: TRBV6-1
D: -
length: 16
CDR3: CASALAVFSSYNEQFF
DNA: TGTGCCAGCGCGTTAGCGGTTTTTAGCTCCTACAATGAGCAGTTCTTC

J: TRBJ2-2
size: -
V: TRBV29-1
D: TRBD1
length: 16
CDR3: CSVEAGDRGRVGELFF
DNA: TGCAGCGTTGAAGCTGGGGACAGGGGACGTGTCGGGGAGCTGTTTTTT

J: TRBJ2-1
size: many
V: TRBV24-1
D: -
length: 13
CDR3: CATGTWGFDEQFF
DNA: TGTGCCACTGGGACTTGGGGTTTCGATGAGCAGTTCTTC

J: TRBJ2-1
size: -
V: TRBV20-1
D: TRBD2
length: 15
CDR3: CSAMNLAGTYNEQFF
DNA: TGCAGTGCGATGAACCTAGCGGGGACCTACAATGAGCAGTTCTTC

J: TRBJ2-7
size: -
V: TRBV20-1
D: -
length: 12
CDR3: CSARDPRYQQYF
DNA: TGCAGTGCTAGAGACCCGCGGTACCAGCAGTACTTC

J: TRBJ2-7
size: -
V: TRBV28
D: -
length: 15
CDR3: CASSLSGTSRNEQYF
DNA: TGTGCCAGCAGTTTATCCGGGACATCCCGGAACGAGCAGTACTTC

J: TRBJ2-7
size: -
V: TRBV7-2
D: -
length: 14
CDR3: CASSRRLGAYEQYF
DNA: TGTGCCAGCAGCCGGAGACTAGGGGCCTACGAGCAGTACTTC

J: TRBJ2-5
size: -
V: TRBV20-1
D: -
length: 13
CDR3: CSARVDTRWAQYF
DNA: TGCAGTGCTAGAGTAGACACCCGATGGGCCCAGTACTTC

J: TRBJ2-1
size: many
V: TRBV5-1
D: TRBD1
length: 14
CDR3: CASRAGTAPNEQFF
DNA: TGCGCCAGCAGGGCCGGGACAGCACCCAATGAGCAGTTCTTC

J: TRBJ2-7
size: many
V: TRBV4-3
D: TRBD1
length: 16
CDR3: CASSPYPGQASYEQYF
DNA: TGCGCCAGCAGCCCCTATCCGGGACAGGCCTCCTACGAGCAGTACTTC

J: TRBJ2-3
size: few
V: TRBV20-1
D: TRBD1
length: 13
CDR3: CSARTTGMGTQYF
DNA: TGCAGTGCTAGAACGACAGGGATGGGTACGCAGTATTTT

J: TRBJ2-7
size: few
V: TRBV20-1
D: TRBD2
length: 16
CDR3: CSATGLAGRSGYEQYF
DNA: TGCAGTGCAACGGGACTAGCGGGGCGAAGCGGGTACGAGCAGTACTTC

J: TRBJ2-7
size: -
V: TRBV5-1
D: TRBD1
length: 15
CDR3: CASSLGGQENYEQYF
DNA: TGCGCCAGCAGCTTGGGGGGACAGGAGAACTACGAGCAGTACTTC

J: TRBJ2-1
size: many
V: TRBV29-1
D: TRBD2
length: 16
CDR3: CSVDGLREGPYNEQFF
DNA: TGCAGCGTTGACGGTCTGCGGGAGGGCCCCTACAATGAGCAGTTCTTC

J: TRBJ2-3
size: few
V: TRBV6-5
D: -
length: 14
CDR3: CASSTRLVADTQYF
DNA: TGTGCCAGCAGTACTCGACTAGTGGCAGATACGCAGTATTTT

J: TRBJ2-1
size: few
V: TRBV5-1
D: -
length: 18
CDR3: CASSFPQAYRVVENEQFF
DNA: TGCGCCAGCAGCTTTCCCCAGGCGTACAGGGTGGTAGAGAATGAGCAGTTCTTC

J: TRBJ2-7
size: few
V: TRBV29-1
D: TRBD1
length: 12
CDR3: CSVEAGGREQYF
DNA: TGCAGCGTTGAGGCAGGGGGCCGAGAGCAGTACTTC